Shown below are 21 T cell receptor beta chains from a single sample sequenced in a study of identical twins (TCRdb year 2016). Library preparation was by 5' RACE. For sequencing, an Illumina HiSeq 2000 was employed. The public sequencing data were trimmed at Q25 with fastp and processed into clonotypes with MiXCR by TCRdb, which kept only in-frame beta chains. Merged by CDR3 protein, the rows form single entries marked with the most common genes and DNA. The sample contains 500,000 to 700,000 distinct CDR3 sequences, just over 7% of them found a single time. The top ten clonotypes cover over 1.5% of the sample. This sample also appeared in a second study, on yellow fever vaccine responses in identical twins.

Input material: PBMCs. Receptors originate from a woman aged 18 to 35 in good health.

The chain employs TRBV7-9 and TRBJ2-1, with 8 bases matching TRBD2. The V segment lost 10 bases and the J segment 2 bases; nucleotides outside the gene matches: 16. Germline CDR1 reads SEHNR; CDR2 reads FQNEAQ (reference sequence). This CDR3 is 17 amino acids long. CDR3 in amino acids: CATPPLPGGGPYNEQFF. The CDR3 bases are TGTGCCACCCCCCCCCTCCCGGGGGGGGGTCCCTACAATGAGCAGTTCTTC.

This clonotype was seen at least ten times. The chain has TRBV28 and TRBJ2-7; 7 bases line up with TRBD1. V was clipped by 4 bases and J by 2 bases; unmatched bases: 5. This CDR3 region has 14 residues. Germline CDR1 is MDHEN and CDR2 is SYDVKM. Here the CDR3 DNA reads TGTGCCAGCAGTTCCCAGGGGGTGCCCTACGAGCAGTACGTC. This encodes CASSSQGVPYEQYV.

This clonotype was counted a few times. The chain carries TRBV12-3 or TRBV12-4 and TRBJ2-2; the D gene is possibly TRBD1 (5 bases). The CDR3 totals 15 residues. With 5 bases removed from V and 0 bases from J, the gap between germline ends came to 10 bases. CDR3 in amino acids: CASSEGAANTGELFF. The CDR3 coding sequence is TGTGCCAGCAGTGAAGGGGCGGCGAACACCGGGGAGCTGTTTTTT.

The rearrangement joins TRBV28 to TRBJ2-5; the D is unclear. V dropped 2 bases and J dropped 6 bases, with 13 bases sitting between them. The CDR3 loop spans 14 amino acids. Germline CDR1 reads MDHEN; CDR2 reads SYDVKM. The CDR3 DNA follows: TGTGCCAGCAGTTTAGATTCTTGGGTGAAGACCCAGTACTTC. It specifies CASSLDSWVKTQYF.

The gene calls are TRBV6-2 or TRBV6-3 and TRBJ1-5; possible D gene TRBD1, 5 bases. The germline V gene has CDR1 MNHEY and CDR2 SVGEGT. The CDR3 is made up of 15 amino acids. V lost 6 bases and J lost 2, with 14 bases in between. In DNA form, the CDR3 reads TGTGCCAGCAGACTGCGGGGGGATGGCAATCAGCCCCAGCATTTT. This codes for CASRLRGDGNQPQHF.

This clonotype has ten or more counts. The chain joins TRBV12-3 or TRBV12-4 to TRBJ2-1; no definite D call. The CDR3 is 14 residues long. V was cut by 5 bases and J by 3 bases, with 11 bases left in between. CDR3 protein: CASSPADLYNEQFF. The CDR3 DNA is TGTGCCAGCAGTCCCGCCGACCTCTACAATGAGCAGTTCTTC.

In its sample, this clonotype was seen many times. The rearrangement links TRBV11-2 to TRBJ2-3; 10 nucleotides match TRBD2. Germline CDR1 reads SGHAT; CDR2 reads FQNNGV. The CDR3 loop spans 19 amino acids. V gave up 1 base and J gave up 2 bases; unmatched junction bases: 12. The CDR3, as DNA: TGTGCCAGCAGCTTAGGGTATCTAGCGGGAGCCCTAAACACAGATACGCAGTATTTT. It is translated as CASSLGYLAGALNTDTQYF. The variable domain in full, with the rest retrieved from reference TRBV11-2 and TRBJ2-3, is EAGVAQSPRYKIIEKRQSVAFWCNPISGHATLYWYQQILGQGPKLLIQFQNNGVVDDSQLPKDRFSAERLKGVDSTLKIQPAKLEDSAVYLCASSLGYLAGALNTDTQYFGPGTRLTVL.

The chain recombines TRBV11-2 with TRBJ2-5; TRBD1 matches at 9 bases. Per germline, CDR1 SGHAT and CDR2 FQNNGV. The CDR3 has 17 residues. V was clipped by 3 bases and J by 0 bases; unmatched bases: 8. CDR3 amino acids: CASSFPRTGDNQETQYF. The CDR3 DNA is TGTGCCAGCAGCTTCCCAAGGACAGGGGATAACCAAGAGACCCAGTACTTC.

This clonotype was found a few times. The gene calls are TRBV27 and TRBJ2-7, with D possibly being TRBD2 (5 bases). Germline lookup yields CDR1 MNHEY and CDR2 SMNVEV (reference sequence). CDR3 length: 11 residues. V gave up 6 bases and J gave up 12 bases, with 15 bases separating them. CDR3 nucleotide sequence: TGTGCCAGCAGCCGAGGGATAGGCGCGTACGTC. It specifies CASSRGIGAYV.

In its sample, this clonotype was seen a few times. This chain connects TRBV20-1 to TRBJ2-3, with D tentatively TRBD1 or TRBD2 (5 bases each). This CDR3 comprises 11 residues. V lost 5 bases, J lost 11 bases, and 14 bases lay in between. Per the germline V gene, CDR1 is DFQATT and CDR2 is SNEGSKA (reference sequence). CDR3 sequence (DNA): TGCAGTGCTCCAGGGACGATCGGGCAGTATTTT. This gives the protein CSAPGTIGQYF.

V gene TRBV6-6 combines with J gene TRBJ2-5; D not certain. V lost 8 bases and J 1 base, leaving 11 bases between the germline ends. CDR1 and CDR2 from the germline V gene are MNHNY and SVGAGI (reference sequence). This CDR3 has 13 amino acids. The CDR3, as DNA: TGTGCCAGCGGCTTTACAGCCCAAGAGACCCAGTACTTC. Amino acids: CASGFTAQETQYF.

V is TRBV29-1 and J is TRBJ2-7; 7 bases are a match to TRBD1. V was clipped by 7 bases and J by 4 bases; unmatched bases: 4. The CDR3 covers 11 residues. Germline CDR1 is SQVTM and CDR2 is ANQGSEA. In nucleotides, the CDR3 is TGCAGCGCCGGGACAGTATACGAGCAGTACTTC. It codes for CSAGTVYEQYF.

The V gene is TRBV14, the J gene TRBJ2-1; 11 nucleotides match TRBD1. J was trimmed by 8 bases and V by 1 base; bases with no gene match: 4. Germline V CDR1 and CDR2: SGHDN, FVKESK. The CDR3 consists of 15 residues. The CDR3 bases are TGTGCCAGCAGCCAAGGGGACAGGGGGGTCGATGAGCAGTTCTTC. Translated: CASSQGDRGVDEQFF.

This clonotype was recorded a few times. The chain links TRBV27 to TRBJ2-2, with 10 bases matching TRBD2. J lost 0 bases, V lost 3 bases, and 4 bases had no gene match. Germline lookup yields CDR1 MNHEY and CDR2 SMNVEV (reference sequence). The CDR3 spans 17 residues. The CDR3 loop reads CASSLVSGGPNTGELFF. CDR3 bases: TGTGCCAGCAGTTTGGTTAGCGGGGGGCCGAACACCGGGGAGCTGTTTTTT.

This clonotype was found many times. J is TRBJ1-5 and V is TRBV25-1, with a possible D match to TRBD1 (5 bases). V was shortened by 1 base and J by 3 bases, with 7 bases between the two germline ends. Germline CDR1 is MGHDK and CDR2 is SYGVNS. The CDR3 is 14 amino acids. CDR3 nucleotide sequence: TGTGCCAGCAGTGAATGGGGGTACAATCAGCCCCAGCATTTT. Translated, it gives CASSEWGYNQPQHF.

This clonotype was counted only a few times. This chain joins TRBV20-1 and TRBJ2-7; 10 nucleotides align to TRBD2. Unmatched junction bases numbered 6, after V lost 0 bases and J lost 4 bases. Per germline, CDR1 DFQATT and CDR2 SNEGSKA (reference sequence). The CDR3 has 15 amino acids. The CDR3 region has the DNA TGCAGTGCTAGAGATCCAGCGACTAGCGGGTACGAGCAGTACTTC. It yields the protein CSARDPATSGYEQYF.

The chain recombines TRBV20-1 with TRBJ2-1; 10 nucleotides line up with TRBD2. Trimming removed 3 bases from V and 6 bases from J; junction bases left unmatched: 5. The CDR3 is made up of 14 amino acids. The germline CDR1 and CDR2 sequences are DFQATT and SNEGSKA (reference sequence). The CDR3 spells CSASLAGVPNEQFF. CDR3 in DNA: TGCAGTGCTAGTCTAGCGGGAGTACCCAATGAGCAGTTCTTC.

This clonotype was recorded many times. The rearrangement links TRBV20-1 to TRBJ1-2; D is perhaps TRBD1 (5 bases). This CDR3 has 11 residues. Germline loops: CDR1 DFQATT, CDR2 SNEGSKA (reference sequence). The CDR3 sequence: CSARGDYGYTF. CDR3 in DNA: TGCAGCGCGAGGGGCGACTATGGCTACACCTTC.

In this sample, this clonotype turned up a few times. V is TRBV24-1 and J is TRBJ2-3; 9 bases are a match to TRBD2. Germline V CDR1 and CDR2: KGHDR, SFDVKD. With 7 bases clipped from V and 0 bases from J, the junction kept 4 bases outside the gene matches. This CDR3 comprises 15 residues. DNA for the CDR3: TGTGCCACCAGGGTGCGGGAGGGGAGCACAGATACGCAGTATTTT. It specifies CATRVREGSTDTQYF.

V gene TRBV5-5 combines with J gene TRBJ1-1; TRBD1 matches at 9 bases. This CDR3 spans 13 amino acids. CDR1 is SGHKS, CDR2 YYEKEE, per germline (reference sequence). The trim removed 4 bases at V and 10 bases at J, leaving 8 bases unmatched. The CDR3 loop reads CASSPGTGRGAFF. The CDR3 coding sequence is TGTGCCAGCAGCCCCGGGACAGGGCGTGGAGCTTTCTTT. Full variable domain (remainder filled in from reference TRBV5-5 and TRBJ1-1): DAGVTQSPTHLIKTRGQQVTLRCSPISGHKSVSWYQQVLGQGPQFIFQYYEKEERGRGNFPDRFSARQFPNYSSELNVNALLLGDSALYLCASSPGTGRGAFFGQGTRLTVV.

The table lists this clonotype with many counts. This sequence joins TRBV5-1 and TRBJ2-1; tentative D call: TRBD1 (5 bases). Germline CDR1 SGHRS, CDR2 YFSETQ. This CDR3 comprises 16 residues. Trimming cost V 0 bases and J 0 bases, with 10 bases left between them. The chain's CDR3 is CASSLEWQGSYNEQFF. The DNA for the CDR3 is TGCGCCAGCAGCTTGGAATGGCAGGGCTCCTACAATGAGCAGTTCTTC.